The entry below gives a single TCR beta chain sequence along with its context. This clonotype was recorded many times. Its antigen is currently not known. Base qualities are not recorded, but no much larger clone differs from it by a single base. The time point label, read with the paper, signifies: pre-sensitization, week 0. The sample's treatment or condition label, decoded: therapeutic diphenylcyclopropenone sensitization with weekly scalp DPC. Blood at each patch-test visit was drawn before the patch test was applied. To be eligible, patients had to be aged 18 to 70, diagnosed with alopecia and judged suitable for DPC therapy, while pregnant patients were excluded. Total RNA was extracted from unfractionated whole blood that had been collected in Tempus Blood RNA tubes. The sample is drawn from a study of human T cells and chemical hapten exposure (dated by TCRdb to the early 2020s). Regarding the research as a whole: For sensitization, 2% DPC in acetone was applied to a roughly 2 cm by roughly 2 cm area of upper inner arm skin. Libraries were pooled for sequencing, and variation in per-sample TCR yields was attributed mainly to small differences in library volumes within the pool. Patient blood was sampled pre-sensitization (week 0) and at 2, 6 and about 24 weeks after DPC sensitization. Patients additionally received weekly therapeutic DPC doses to the scalp throughout the approximately 25-week study period. This study followed changes in the peripheral blood TCR repertoire in vivo during primary and secondary sensitization of alopecia patients to the hapten diphenylcyclopropenone (DPC). The mostly female patient cohort included alopecia areata with under or over 50% scalp involvement, alopecia totalis and alopecia universalis. About 27 alopecia patients gave blood for TCR sequencing at one to four time points (pre-sensitization, 2, 6 and 24 weeks). Patch testing was done on the upper back using Finn chambers containing 0.01% DPC, and results were scored after 6 days according to International Contact Dermatitis Research Group standards.

The trim is 4 bases for V and 7 bases for J, with a gap of 7 bases between the germline ends. The CDR3 starts with the cysteine, ends with the phenylalanine, and has 11 residues. Only the CDR3 DNA is retained, 33 bases long and in frame from the first base. Study-wide conclusions, independent of this receptor: The number of PT1 expanded TCRs positively correlated with patch test score, significant at thresholds 8, 16 and 32 but not 4. Repeated subsampling changed both the strength of the expansion versus patch-test correlation and the threshold at which that correlation became significant. No change with DPC sensitization was found in the number of TCRs above 1 in 1000 frequency, and no evidence of global repertoire structure alterations was found. Compared with pre-sensitization or healthy control sets, expanded TCRs formed significantly more large CDR3 similarity clusters, which is consistent with antigen-driven responses. Because all patients had alopecia, a presumed autoimmune disease, the immune response of the patients might differ from that of healthy individuals.

Receptor amplification or capture employed RACE. Sequencing relied on a NextSeq 500. Library preparation attached unique molecular identifiers to individual cDNA molecules for quantitative, reproducible TCR counting. From each blood RNA sample, both TCR alpha and TCR beta chains were sequenced. Turning to the authors' computational methods: Samples had a median of roughly 99,000 TCRs, with a range from roughly 23,224 to 750,000. V, J and CDR3 annotation of the TCR reads was performed with the Decombinator software suite. For PS versus PT1 abundance plots, all samples were subsampled to the same number of TCRs (28,000). TCRs were defined as expanded if absent before sensitization and observed at least eight times at the 2-week time point. TCRdb took the public reads, trimmed them with fastp at Q25, ran MiXCR for clone calling and kept in-frame beta chains. Every distinct CDR3 protein forms one entry, paired with its most common genes and DNA. The V and J calls, along with clone size, are taken from TCRdb and not from the paper's own processing. The sample profile shows roughly 90,000 distinct CDR3 sequences; about 8.9% of them were found once. The leading ten clones occupy approximately 3.8% of the sample.

This sample comprised whole blood, obtained in connection with sensitization to the hapten diphenylcyclopropenone (DPC). The rearranged chain carries TRBV12-3 or TRBV12-4 and TRBJ1-2; the D gene remains uncertain. The sequence came from a middle-aged woman with alopecia areata. Some clones in this sample may be carry-over from other donors' samples. CDR3 sequence: CASSSETGYTF. Read as DNA, the sequence is TGTGCCAGCAGTTCAGAGACTGGCTACACCTTC.